These 7 T cell receptor beta chains were all obtained from the same sample, sequenced in a study of identical twins (TCRdb year 2016). Library preparation was by 5' RACE. The sequencer was an Illumina HiSeq 2000. TCRdb ran its own pipeline on the public reads, namely fastp trimming at Q25 and MiXCR clone calling, and kept in-frame beta chains. Each CDR3 protein appears once, grouped with its most common genes and DNA. The sample table records some 590,000 distinct CDR3 sequences; over 8.5% of these occur just once. 2.5% to 3% of the sample comes from the top ten. These data were also reused for a study on yellow fever vaccine responses in identical twins.

Source material: PBMCs. The origin of the receptors is a young woman in good health.

The table lists this clonotype with a few counts. The genes are TRBV10-3 and TRBJ2-3; D call uncertain. Germline values: CDR1 ENHRY, CDR2 SYGVKD. The CDR3 is 11 residues long. Trimming took 6 bases from V and 8 from J, leaving 9 bases between them. The CDR3 DNA is TGTGCCATCAGCAACAAGACTACGCAGTATTTT. Amino acids: CAISNKTTQYF.

This clonotype occurred a few times. CDR3 sequence: CSHGGTGGSGELFF. The CDR3 DNA follows: TGCAGTCACGGAGGGACAGGGGGATCCGGGGAGCTGTTTTTT. The chain has TRBV29-1 and TRBJ2-2, with TRBD1 matching 11 bases. Germline lookup yields CDR1 SQVTM and CDR2 ANQGSEA. The length of the CDR3 is 14 residues.

This clonotype has just a few counts. The chain links TRBV7-9 to TRBJ2-1, with D unclear. CDR1 is SEHNR, CDR2 FQNEAQ, per germline (reference sequence). The CDR3 covers 15 residues. The V end was cut by 5 bases, the J end by 9 bases, with 20 bases between. CDR3 amino acids: CASSPTGGRNSEQFF. The CDR3 nucleotides are TGTGCCAGCAGCCCCACCGGCGGTCGAAATTCTGAGCAGTTCTTC.

This clonotype appeared many times. This chain joins TRBV4-1 and TRBJ2-5, with no clear D. Germline CDR1 reads MGHRA; CDR2 reads YSYEKL. CDR3 size: 16 residues. Deletions cut 1 base from V and 1 base from J, with 13 bases between. CDR3 region: CASSQVNMGIQETQYF. Here the CDR3 DNA reads TGCGCCAGCAGCCAAGTCAATATGGGGATCCAAGAGACCCAGTACTTC.

This clonotype was seen repeatedly, ten times or more. J is TRBJ1-5 and V is TRBV20-1; TRBD1 matches 7 bases. V gave up 6 bases and J gave up 3 bases; unmatched junction bases: 5. Germline assignment: CDR1 DFQATT and CDR2 SNEGSKA (reference sequence). The length of the CDR3 is 13 residues. The DNA of the CDR3 is TGCAGTGCCCTAGGGGGCCCCAATCAGCCCCAGCATTTT. It encodes CSALGGPNQPQHF.

This clonotype turned up a few times. The rearrangement links TRBV20-1 to TRBJ2-5, with 11 bases identical to TRBD2. The CDR3 is made up of 21 amino acids. CDR1 DFQATT and CDR2 SNEGSKA come from the germline V gene (reference sequence). Trimming at V came to 6 bases and at J to 5 bases, leaving 29 bases not matched to a gene. CDR3 coding DNA: TGCAGTGCGCCGGGGAGGGGCCCCGGGACTAGCGGCCGACTACGGTTGGAGACCCAGTACTTC. It is translated as CSAPGRGPGTSGRLRLETQYF.

The chain is built from TRBV3-1 and TRBJ1-2; 11 positions match TRBD1. This CDR3 contains 15 residues. Germline V gene data show CDR1 as LGHDT and CDR2 as YNNKEL (reference sequence). The J segment lost 7 bases and the V segment lost 0 bases, leaving 4 bases of the junction unmatched. For the CDR3, the DNA is TGTGCCAGCAGCCAAGATGGGACAGGGGGTCGTGGCTACACCTTC. This gives the protein CASSQDGTGGRGYTF.